Listed below are T cell receptor beta chains from one sample, sequenced in a study of T-cell reconstitution after alpha-beta-depleted transplantation in children. MiXCR, run by TCRdb on the PCR reads, gives a single entry per CDR3 protein. The table lists fewer than 550,000 distinct CDR3 sequences, 11% of them singletons. Sequencing used PBMCs, mostly from graft donor cells, obtained 180 days after TCRalphabeta/CD19-depleted stem cell transplant. The receptors shown here come from a female patient aged 2-15 years who had a stem cell transplant for aplastic anemia, so the T cells may come from the graft donor. Both conserved end residues are part of each CDR3. A D gene is named only where the DNA matches it firmly. A clone size is listed for some rows: how often the clone was seen (once, few, many), or a class if it is expanded.

j_gene: TRBJ2-7
d_gene: .
v_gene: TRBV4-1
abundance: few
CDR3aa: CASSQELADLSYEQYF
CDR3nt: TGCGCCAGCAGCCAAGAGTTGGCAGACCTCTCCTACGAGCAGTACTTC

j_gene: TRBJ2-1
d_gene: TRBD2
v_gene: TRBV6-2/TRBV6-3
abundance: few
CDR3aa: CASSYTSGGSYNEQFF
CDR3nt: TGTGCCAGCAGTTACACTAGCGGGGGCTCCTACAATGAGCAGTTCTTC

j_gene: TRBJ1-6
d_gene: .
v_gene: TRBV28
abundance: .
CDR3aa: CASSFESRPSPLHF
CDR3nt: TGTGCCAGCAGTTTTGAAAGCAGACCTTCACCCCTCCACTTT

j_gene: TRBJ2-7
d_gene: TRBD2
v_gene: TRBV20-1
abundance: .
CDR3aa: CSASRSGLAGPYEQYF
CDR3nt: TGCAGTGCTAGCCGTTCGGGACTAGCGGGACCCTACGAGCAGTACTTC

j_gene: TRBJ1-5
d_gene: .
v_gene: TRBV28
abundance: .
CDR3aa: CASSDRWPSNQPQHF
CDR3nt: TGTGCCAGCAGTGACCGTTGGCCTAGCAATCAGCCCCAGCATTTT

j_gene: TRBJ1-2
d_gene: .
v_gene: TRBV28
abundance: few
CDR3aa: CASERGRNYGYTF
CDR3nt: TGTGCCAGCGAGAGAGGGCGCAACTATGGCTACACCTTC

j_gene: TRBJ1-2
d_gene: .
v_gene: TRBV3-1
abundance: few
CDR3aa: CASSRGGGPSYGYTF
CDR3nt: TGTGCCAGCAGCCGTGGGGGGGGACCCTCCTATGGCTACACCTTC

j_gene: TRBJ2-1
d_gene: TRBD2
v_gene: TRBV7-9
abundance: many
CDR3aa: CASRTSGYNEQFF
CDR3nt: TGTGCCAGCCGGACTAGCGGCTACAATGAGCAGTTCTTC

j_gene: TRBJ2-3
d_gene: .
v_gene: TRBV9
abundance: .
CDR3aa: CASSVKSPGATDTQYF
CDR3nt: TGTGCCAGCAGCGTAAAATCGCCGGGGGCTACAGATACGCAGTATTTT

j_gene: TRBJ2-1
d_gene: .
v_gene: TRBV9
abundance: .
CDR3aa: CASSVEGGSYNEQFF
CDR3nt: TGTGCCAGCAGCGTAGAAGGGGGGTCCTACAATGAGCAGTTCTTC

j_gene: TRBJ1-2
d_gene: .
v_gene: TRBV6-5
abundance: few
CDR3aa: CASSYGKNRGYTF
CDR3nt: TGTGCCAGCAGTTACGGGAAGAATCGCGGCTACACCTTC

j_gene: TRBJ1-5
d_gene: TRBD1
v_gene: TRBV7-9
abundance: few
CDR3aa: CASSLSRDSQNQPQHF
CDR3nt: TGTGCCAGCAGCCTAAGCCGGGACAGCCAGAATCAGCCCCAGCATTTT

j_gene: TRBJ2-3
d_gene: .
v_gene: TRBV7-9
abundance: few
CDR3aa: CASSLSQGWSTDTQYF
CDR3nt: TGTGCCAGCAGCTTATCGCAGGGGTGGAGCACAGATACGCAGTATTTT

j_gene: TRBJ2-1
d_gene: TRBD2
v_gene: TRBV5-1
abundance: .
CDR3aa: CASSLVAGGVEQFF
CDR3nt: TGCGCCAGCAGCTTGGTTGCGGGAGGAGTGGAGCAGTTCTTC

j_gene: TRBJ2-5
d_gene: .
v_gene: TRBV25-1
abundance: few
CDR3aa: CASSEPRNGVETQYF
CDR3nt: TGTGCCAGCAGTGAACCGAGAAACGGTGTGGAGACCCAGTACTTC

j_gene: TRBJ2-3
d_gene: TRBD2
v_gene: TRBV7-2
abundance: many
CDR3aa: CASSLARLATDTQYF
CDR3nt: TGTGCCAGCAGCTTAGCGCGACTAGCCACAGATACGCAGTATTTT

j_gene: TRBJ2-1
d_gene: .
v_gene: TRBV12-3/TRBV12-4
abundance: few
CDR3aa: CASSLGLPEQFF
CDR3nt: TGTGCCAGCAGTTTGGGCCTGCCTGAGCAGTTCTTC

j_gene: TRBJ2-1
d_gene: .
v_gene: TRBV12-3/TRBV12-4
abundance: few
CDR3aa: CASSPPGPPYNEQFF
CDR3nt: TGTGCCAGCAGCCCCCCCGGGCCACCCTACAATGAGCAGTTCTTC

j_gene: TRBJ1-3
d_gene: .
v_gene: TRBV5-1
abundance: few
CDR3aa: CASTFGLGDSGNTIYF
CDR3nt: TGCGCCAGCACATTTGGACTGGGCGACTCTGGAAACACCATATATTTT

j_gene: TRBJ2-1
d_gene: TRBD2
v_gene: TRBV20-1
abundance: few
CDR3aa: CSARGPRVAGVSEQFF
CDR3nt: TGCAGTGCTAGAGGCCCGAGGGTAGCGGGAGTTAGTGAGCAGTTCTTC

j_gene: TRBJ2-5
d_gene: .
v_gene: TRBV9
abundance: few
CDR3aa: CASSQHEETQYF
CDR3nt: TGTGCCAGCAGCCAGCATGAAGAGACCCAGTACTTC

j_gene: TRBJ2-1
d_gene: TRBD2
v_gene: TRBV20-1
abundance: few
CDR3aa: CSARASSGTYNEQFF
CDR3nt: TGCAGTGCTAGGGCCAGTAGCGGGACCTACAATGAGCAGTTCTTC

j_gene: TRBJ2-3
d_gene: .
v_gene: TRBV7-3
abundance: few
CDR3aa: CASSLTGSGTDTQYF
CDR3nt: TGTGCCAGCAGCTTAACAGGGTCGGGCACAGATACGCAGTATTTT

j_gene: TRBJ2-2
d_gene: TRBD1
v_gene: TRBV12-3/TRBV12-4
abundance: many
CDR3aa: CASLGTGVNGELFF
CDR3nt: TGTGCCAGCCTCGGGACAGGCGTTAACGGGGAGCTGTTTTTT

j_gene: TRBJ2-7
d_gene: TRBD1
v_gene: TRBV5-1
abundance: few
CDR3aa: CASSLDAGQGPYEQYF
CDR3nt: TGCGCCAGCAGCTTGGATGCGGGACAGGGTCCCTACGAGCAGTACTTC

j_gene: TRBJ2-3
d_gene: TRBD1
v_gene: TRBV4-2
abundance: few
CDR3aa: CASSQGRGQGDTQYF
CDR3nt: TGTGCCAGCAGCCAAGGAAGGGGACAGGGTGATACGCAGTATTTT

j_gene: TRBJ2-1
d_gene: TRBD2
v_gene: TRBV20-1
abundance: many
CDR3aa: CSARVPAGFYNEQFF
CDR3nt: TGCAGTGCTAGAGTTCCAGCGGGATTCTACAATGAGCAGTTCTTC

j_gene: TRBJ1-5
d_gene: .
v_gene: TRBV6-5
abundance: .
CDR3aa: CASRTWEGNSNQPQHF
CDR3nt: TGTGCCAGCAGGACCTGGGAGGGGAATAGCAATCAGCCCCAGCATTTT

j_gene: TRBJ2-5
d_gene: .
v_gene: TRBV28
abundance: many
CDR3aa: CASSPWDDQETQYF
CDR3nt: TGTGCCAGCAGTCCGTGGGACGACCAAGAGACCCAGTACTTC

j_gene: TRBJ2-7
d_gene: .
v_gene: TRBV15
abundance: few
CDR3aa: CATSREGTRGTYEQYF
CDR3nt: TGTGCCACCAGCAGAGAAGGGACCCGAGGGACCTACGAGCAGTACTTC

j_gene: TRBJ2-2
d_gene: .
v_gene: TRBV11-3
abundance: .
CDR3aa: CASSLDLGVGELFF
CDR3nt: TGTGCCAGCAGCTTAGATCTCGGAGTCGGGGAGCTGTTTTTT

j_gene: TRBJ1-3
d_gene: .
v_gene: TRBV21-1
abundance: few
CDR3aa: CASSSPVAPGNTIYF
CDR3nt: .